Listed here are 20 T cell receptor beta chains from one sample, sequenced in a study of cytomegalovirus exposure and HLA in healthy donors. A multiplex PCR was run with 60 Vbeta primers and 13 Jbeta primers. Libraries were prepared by immunoSEQ multiplex PCR; TCRdb keeps only in-frame clonotypes and omits some of them. The sample lists 180,000 or so clones; around 74% were seen once. The sample taken for sequencing was PBMCs. These receptors were collected from a female donor in good health and CMV-seronegative.

The CDR3 protein is CASSLGPQGNHGSPLHF. The CDR3 region has the DNA TGTGCCAGCAGCTTAGGACCCCAGGGTAATCATGGCTCACCCCTCCACTTT. J is TRBJ1-6 and V is TRBV7-8, with D tentatively TRBD1 (5 bases). Between the trimmed V and J ends, which lost 1 base and 10 bases, there was a span of 20 bases. CDR3 length: 17 residues. In germline, CDR1 is SGHVS, CDR2 FQNEAQ.

The rearrangement links TRBV19 to TRBJ2-2; the match to TRBD1 covers 7 bases. Germline-derived CDR1 and CDR2 are LNHDA and SQIVND (reference sequence). This CDR3 comprises 15 residues. Germline trimming cut 3 bases from V and 2 bases from J; bases unmatched to any gene: 3. CDR3 sequence: CASSIGTANTGELFF. Written as DNA, the CDR3 is TGTGCCAGTAGTATTGGGACAGCCAACACCGGGGAGCTGTTTTTT.

This clone was picked up a small number of times. The chain combines TRBV10-3 with TRBJ2-1, with D possibly matching TRBD2 (6 bases). V lost 0 bases, J lost 8 bases, and 11 bases lay in between. This CDR3 has 14 amino acids. Germline CDR1 reads ENHRY; CDR2 reads SYGVKD. CDR3 amino acids: CAISESGGQDEQFF. The CDR3, as DNA: TGTGCCATCAGTGAGTCGGGGGGTCAGGATGAGCAGTTCTTC.

V gene TRBV7-4 combines with J gene TRBJ2-3; D perhaps matches TRBD2 (5 bases). Per germline, CDR1 SGHVT and CDR2 SQSDAQ. The CDR3 has 18 residues. The V and J ends lost 2 bases and 0 bases respectively, with 18 bases between them. This chain's CDR3 is CASSLKSRAGASTDTQYF. In DNA, the CDR3 is TGTGCCAGCAGCTTAAAATCGAGGGCCGGAGCTAGCACAGATACGCAGTATTTT.

The gene calls are TRBV11-1 and TRBJ1-1, with 7 bases matching TRBD1. After removal of 1 base from V and 5 bases from J, the junction contained 4 bases not matched to a gene. Germline CDR1 and CDR2: SGHAT and FQDESV (reference sequence). The CDR3 sequence is 14 residues long. CDR3 nucleotide sequence: TGTGCCAGCAGCTTAGTCAGGGGGGTGACTGAAGCTTTCTTT. Translating it yields CASSLVRGVTEAFF.

The chain's CDR3 is CASVRGTGRVETQYF. For the CDR3, the DNA is TGCGCCAGCGTAAGAGGGACAGGGAGGGTAGAGACCCAGTACTTC. The genes are TRBV5-1 and TRBJ2-5, with 9 bases fitting TRBD1. The CDR3 contains 15 residues. The J segment lost 4 bases and the V segment lost 7 bases, leaving 11 bases of the junction unmatched. Germline V gives CDR1 SGHRS, CDR2 YFSETQ.

The chain carries TRBV11-3 and TRBJ2-7; 7 positions match TRBD2. The trim removed 4 bases at V and 6 bases at J, leaving 9 bases unmatched. The V gene's germline CDR1 is SGHNT and CDR2 YENEEA. The CDR3 is 14 amino acids. The CDR3 protein is CASSSTSVGGEQYF. The CDR3 coding sequence is TGTGCCAGCAGCTCAACTAGCGTAGGTGGCGAGCAGTACTTC. Full variable domain (rest looked up from reference TRBV11-3 and TRBJ2-7): EAGVVQSPRYKIIEKKQPVAFWCNPISGHNTLYWYLQNLGQGPELLIRYENEEAVDDSQLPKDRFSAERLKGVDSTLKIQPAELGDSAVYLCASSSTSVGGEQYFGPGTRLTVT.

V and J are TRBV5-5 and TRBJ2-7; 14 bases match TRBD2. The CDR3 runs 18 residues. The V segment lost 3 bases and the J segment 6 bases; nucleotides outside the gene matches: 14. Germline lookup yields CDR1 SGHKS and CDR2 YYEKEE (reference sequence). The CDR3 sequence is CASSYLSQAGLAGGEQYF. As DNA, the CDR3 is TGTGCCAGCAGCTACCTAAGTCAGGCCGGACTAGCGGGAGGCGAGCAGTACTTC.

The chain has TRBV7-9 and TRBJ2-7, with 9 positions matching TRBD1. CDR1 and CDR2 from the germline V gene are SEHNR and FQNEAQ (reference sequence). The V gene end was trimmed by 2 bases and the J gene end by 3 bases; junction bases not matched to a gene: 5. The CDR3 extends over 15 amino acids. The CDR3 loop reads CASSLLGQGFYEQYF. CDR3 nucleotide sequence: TGTGCCAGCAGCTTATTGGGACAGGGTTTCTACGAGCAGTACTTC.

This chain links TRBV30 with TRBJ1-3, with 7 bases lining up with TRBD1. Germline lookup yields CDR1 GTSNPN and CDR2 SVGIG (reference sequence). The CDR3 loop spans 15 amino acids. V lost 1 base, J lost 0 bases, and 3 bases stayed unmatched. CDR3 bases: TGTGCCTGGAGTGAGGGACAGTTCTCTGGAAACACCATATATTTT. Protein product: CAWSEGQFSGNTIYF. Based on the CDR3 plus reference TRBV30 and TRBJ1-3, the full variable domain is SQTIHQWPATLVQPVGSPLSLECTVEGTSNPNLYWYRQAAGRGLQLLFYSVGIGQISSEVPQNLSASRPQDRQFILSSKKLLLSDSGFYLCAWSEGQFSGNTIYFGEGSWLTVV.

The J gene is TRBJ2-1, the V gene TRBV30, with D possibly being TRBD1 (5 bases). The CDR3 runs 11 residues. The V and J ends lost 5 bases and 7 bases respectively, with 9 bases between them. Germline assignment: CDR1 GTSNPN and CDR2 SVGIG (reference sequence). CDR3 loop: CAWDKGNEQFF. In DNA form, the CDR3 reads TGTGCCTGGGACAAGGGGAATGAGCAGTTCTTC.

V is TRBV2 and J is TRBJ2-7; 11 bases map to TRBD2. J was trimmed by 1 base and V by 5 bases; bases with no gene match: 4. The CDR3 extends over 15 amino acids. CDR1 and CDR2 from the germline V gene are SNHLY and FYNNEI. The CDR3 bases are TGTGCCAGCAGTTCGACTAGCGGGGCGTCCTACGAGCAGTACTTC. Encoded protein: CASSSTSGASYEQYF. Drawing the rest from reference TRBV2 and TRBJ2-7, the complete variable domain is EPEVTQTPSHQVTQMGQEVILRCVPISNHLYFYWYRQILGQKVEFLVSFYNNEISEKSEIFDDQFSVERPDGSNFTLKIRSTKLEDSAMYFCASSSTSGASYEQYFGPGTRLTVT.

This chain uses TRBV19 with TRBJ1-5, with a weak D call TRBD1 (5 bases). CDR1 LNHDA and CDR2 SQIVND come from the germline V gene (reference sequence). V lost 1 base to trimming and J lost 0 bases, with 13 bases between them. This CDR3 is built from 17 residues. The DNA of the CDR3 is TGTGCCAGTAGTATAGCTGGCAGGGCATATAGCAATCAGCCCCAGCATTTT. Translated: CASSIAGRAYSNQPQHF.

The genes are TRBV9 and TRBJ2-3, with a weak D call TRBD2 (5 bases). Germline CDR1 reads SGDLS; CDR2 reads YYNGEE. The CDR3 runs to 16 residues. The V gene lost 4 bases and the J gene lost 0 bases, with 15 bases spanning the gap. The CDR3 DNA reads as TGTGCCAGCAGCCTATTCGGAGGCGTGAGCACAGATACGCAGTATTTT. Protein: CASSLFGGVSTDTQYF.

This sequence joins TRBV5-1 and TRBJ1-1, with D uncertain. V was clipped by 0 bases and J by 3 bases, with 9 bases between them. The germline V gene has CDR1 SGHRS and CDR2 YFSETQ. The CDR3 has 14 amino acids. The CDR3 here is CASSLAVSYTEAFF. CDR3 sequence (DNA): TGCGCCAGCAGCTTGGCCGTCTCCTACACTGAAGCTTTCTTT.

Only one count was recorded for this clone. The rearrangement links TRBV5-8 to TRBJ2-7; D unresolved. The germline V gene has CDR1 SGHTS and CDR2 YDEGEE. V lost 4 bases and J lost 7, with 12 bases in between. The CDR3 spans 12 residues. The CDR3 DNA sequence: TGTGCCAGCAGCCTCGGGTTAGGAGAGCAGTACTTC. It is translated as CASSLGLGEQYF.

On this clone itself: Compared with germline, one end of the junction differs, possibly owing to a read error. V and J are TRBV27 and TRBJ2-7; tentative D call: TRBD2 (6 bases). The CDR3 loop spans 13 amino acids. Germline V lookup: CDR1 MNHEY, CDR2 SMNVEV (reference sequence). DNA for the CDR3: TGTGCCGGCAGTTACCGGGAGCCTTACGAGCAGTACTTC. It codes for CAGSYREPYEQYF.

In its sample, this clone was seen a few times. This specimen includes other DNA sequences encoding the same CDR3. J is TRBJ1-3 and V is TRBV9; tentative D call: TRBD1 (6 bases). V lost 2 bases and J 0 bases, leaving 6 bases between the germline ends. CDR3 size: 14 residues. Germline V gene lookup returns CDR1 SGDLS and CDR2 YYNGEE. This chain's CDR3 is CASSVTGSGNTIYF. In DNA form, the CDR3 reads TGTGCCAGCAGCGTGACAGGCTCTGGAAACACCATATATTTT.

The rearrangement joins TRBV7-3 to TRBJ2-1; 11 bases line up with TRBD2. The CDR3 has 17 amino acids. The germline CDR1 and CDR2 sequences are SGHTA and FQGTGA. The J segment lost 4 bases and the V segment lost 1 base, leaving 6 bases of the junction unmatched. The CDR3 is CASSLMGTSGGYNEQFF. CDR3 nucleotides: TGTGCCAGCAGCTTAATGGGAACTAGCGGGGGTTACAATGAGCAGTTCTTC.

This sequence joins TRBV7-7 and TRBJ2-1; D is unresolved. V was trimmed by 2 bases and J by 11 bases, leaving 13 bases between them. Germline loops: CDR1 SSHAT, CDR2 FNYEAQ (reference sequence). The CDR3 spans 13 residues. The CDR3 protein is CASSLQSLSQQFF. In DNA, the CDR3 is TGTGCCAGCAGCTTACAAAGTCTATCACAGCAGTTCTTC.